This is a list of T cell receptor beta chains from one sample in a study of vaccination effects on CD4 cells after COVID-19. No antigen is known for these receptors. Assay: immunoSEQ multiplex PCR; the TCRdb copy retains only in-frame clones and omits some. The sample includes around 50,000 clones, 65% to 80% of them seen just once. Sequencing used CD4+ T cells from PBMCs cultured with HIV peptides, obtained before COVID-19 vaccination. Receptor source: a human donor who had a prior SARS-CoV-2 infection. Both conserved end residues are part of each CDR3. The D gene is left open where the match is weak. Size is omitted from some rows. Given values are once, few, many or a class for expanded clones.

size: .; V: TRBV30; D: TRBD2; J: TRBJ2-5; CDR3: CAWGGTSFPETQYF; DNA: TGTGCCTGGGGGGGGACTAGCTTTCCGGAGACCCAGTACTTC
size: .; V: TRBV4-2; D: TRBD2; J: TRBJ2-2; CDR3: CASSLPGRGTGELFF; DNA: TGTGCCAGCAGCCTACCCGGGAGGGGCACCGGGGAGCTGTTTTTT
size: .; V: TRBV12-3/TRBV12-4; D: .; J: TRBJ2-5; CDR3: CASEENMGETQYF; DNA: TGTGCCAGCGAGGAAAATATGGGAGAGACCCAGTACTTC
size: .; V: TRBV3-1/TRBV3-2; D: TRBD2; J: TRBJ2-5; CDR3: CASSQDSRGGQETQYF; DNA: TGTGCCAGCAGCCAAGATTCTCGGGGGGGCCAAGAGACCCAGTACTTC
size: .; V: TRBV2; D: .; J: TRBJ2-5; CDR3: CASSAFRVEETQYF; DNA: TGTGCCAGCAGTGCGTTTCGGGTTGAGGAGACCCAGTACTTC
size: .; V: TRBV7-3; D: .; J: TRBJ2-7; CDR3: CASSLNGASYEQYF; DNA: TGTGCCAGCAGCTTAAACGGCGCCTCCTACGAGCAGTACTTC
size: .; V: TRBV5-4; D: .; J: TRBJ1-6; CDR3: CASSRSGGTDNSPLHF; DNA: TGTGCCAGCAGCAGGAGTGGGGGAACCGATAATTCACCCCTCCACTTT
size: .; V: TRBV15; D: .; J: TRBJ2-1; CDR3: CATSRGVVGGGRRNEQFF; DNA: TGTGCCACCAGCCGAGGGGTGGTAGGGGGAGGACGCAGAAATGAGCAGTTCTTC
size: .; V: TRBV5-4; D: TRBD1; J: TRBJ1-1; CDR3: CASSLVPTGTVNTEAFF; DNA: TGTGCCAGCAGCTTAGTCCCGACAGGGACCGTGAACACTGAAGCTTTCTTT
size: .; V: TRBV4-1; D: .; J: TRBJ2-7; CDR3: CASSQDRTTYEQYF; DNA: TGCGCCAGCAGCCAAGATAGGACTACCTACGAGCAGTACTTC
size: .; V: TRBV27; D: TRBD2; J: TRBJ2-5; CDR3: CASAGRASGRVEESQYF; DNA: TGTGCCAGCGCTGGGCGGGCTAGCGGGAGGGTAGAAGAGTCCCAGTACTTC
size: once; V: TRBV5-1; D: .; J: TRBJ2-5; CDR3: CASSFQGGEETQYF; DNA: TGCGCCAGCAGCTTCCAGGGTGGAGAAGAGACCCAGTACTTC
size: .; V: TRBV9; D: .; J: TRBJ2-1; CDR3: CASSVEGWGNEQFF; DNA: TGTGCCAGCAGCGTAGAGGGGTGGGGGAATGAGCAGTTCTTC
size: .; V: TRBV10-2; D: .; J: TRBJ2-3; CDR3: CASRGLGGPDTQYF; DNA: TGCGCCAGCAGAGGGCTGGGGGGCCCAGATACGCAGTATTTT
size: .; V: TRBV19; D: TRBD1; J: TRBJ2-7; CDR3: CASSTIGQAEYEQYF; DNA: TGTGCCAGTAGTACCATCGGACAGGCTGAATACGAGCAGTACTTC
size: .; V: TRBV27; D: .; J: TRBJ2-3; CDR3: CASTARLYTDTQYF; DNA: TGTGCCAGCACGGCTAGACTGTACACAGATACGCAGTATTTT
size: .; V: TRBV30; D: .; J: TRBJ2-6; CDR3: CAWSSAGANVLTF; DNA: TGTGCCTGGAGTTCAGCTGGGGCCAACGTCCTGACTTTC
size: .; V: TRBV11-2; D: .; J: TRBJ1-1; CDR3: CASSLGQNTEAFF; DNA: TGTGCCAGCAGCTTAGGCCAAAACACTGAAGCTTTCTTT
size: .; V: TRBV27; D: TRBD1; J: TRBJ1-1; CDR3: CASTNRGGGGHAFF; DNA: TGTGCCAGCACCAACAGGGGAGGGGGTGGGCACGCTTTCTTT
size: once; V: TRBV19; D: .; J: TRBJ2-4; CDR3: CASAGGVLAKNIQYF; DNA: TGTGCCAGCGCCGGAGGCGTTCTAGCCAAAAACATTCAGTACTTC
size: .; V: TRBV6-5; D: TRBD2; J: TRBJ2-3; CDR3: CASSFSGSGTDTQYF; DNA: TGTGCCAGCAGTTTTAGCGGGAGTGGCACAGATACGCAGTATTTT
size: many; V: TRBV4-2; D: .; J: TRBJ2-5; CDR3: CASSQGTAKETQYF; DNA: TGTGCCAGCAGCCAAGGGACTGCGAAAGAGACCCAGTACTTC
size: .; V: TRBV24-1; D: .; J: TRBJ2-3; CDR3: CATSDSRVNTDTQYF; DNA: TGTGCCACCAGTGATAGCAGGGTAAACACAGATACGCAGTATTTT
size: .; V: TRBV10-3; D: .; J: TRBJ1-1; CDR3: CAISEARSLRAEAFF; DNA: TGTGCCATCAGTGAGGCCAGAAGCCTGAGGGCTGAAGCTTTCTTT
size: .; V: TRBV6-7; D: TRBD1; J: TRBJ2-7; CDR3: CASRPPRQGTYEQYF; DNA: TGTGCCAGCAGACCCCCTCGACAGGGCACCTACGAGCAGTACTTC
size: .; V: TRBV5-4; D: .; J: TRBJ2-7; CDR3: CASSFRDSYEQYF; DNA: TGTGCCAGCAGCTTTAGGGACTCCTACGAGCAGTACTTC
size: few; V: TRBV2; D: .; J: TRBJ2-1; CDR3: CASNPSYSYNEQFF; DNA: TGTGCCAGCAACCCTAGCTATTCCTACAATGAGCAGTTCTTC
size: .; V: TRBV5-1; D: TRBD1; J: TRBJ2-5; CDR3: CASSSASGGAGTQYF; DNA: TGCGCCAGCAGCTCAGCGTCAGGGGGCGCCGGGACCCAGTACTTC
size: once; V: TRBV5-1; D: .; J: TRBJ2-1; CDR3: CASRGGGYLGEQFF; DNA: TGCGCCAGCAGAGGGGGAGGATATCTCGGGGAGCAGTTCTTC
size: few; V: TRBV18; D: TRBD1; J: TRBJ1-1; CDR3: CASSPAYGTGGWVTEAFF; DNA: TGTGCCAGCTCACCAGCCTACGGGACAGGGGGATGGGTCACTGAAGCTTTCTTT
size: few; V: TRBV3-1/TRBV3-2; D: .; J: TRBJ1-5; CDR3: CASSQDADNQPQHF; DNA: TGTGCCAGCAGCCAAGACGCAGACAATCAGCCCCAGCATTTT
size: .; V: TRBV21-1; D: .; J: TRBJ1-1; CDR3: CASSQRAENTEAFF; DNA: TGTGCCAGCAGCCAACGGGCCGAAAACACTGAAGCTTTCTTT
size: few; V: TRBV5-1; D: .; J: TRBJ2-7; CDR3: CASSLDLVSYEQYF; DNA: TGCGCCAGCAGCTTGGATCTTGTATCCTACGAGCAGTACTTC
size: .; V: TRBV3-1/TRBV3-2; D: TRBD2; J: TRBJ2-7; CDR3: CASSSCRLAGSSYEQYF; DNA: TGTGCCAGCAGCTCATGTAGACTAGCGGGTAGCTCCTACGAGCAGTACTTC
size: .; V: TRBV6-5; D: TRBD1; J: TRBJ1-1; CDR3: CASSYWGQGDTEAFF; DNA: TGTGCCAGCAGTTACTGGGGACAGGGAGACACTGAAGCTTTCTTT
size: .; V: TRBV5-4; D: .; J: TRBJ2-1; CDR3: CASCPSGTNEQFF; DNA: TGTGCCAGCTGCCCCAGCGGAACCAATGAGCAGTTCTTC
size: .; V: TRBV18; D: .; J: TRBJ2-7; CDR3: CASSPAGEDYEQYF; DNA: TGTGCCAGCTCACCCGCCGGGGAGGACTACGAGCAGTACTTC
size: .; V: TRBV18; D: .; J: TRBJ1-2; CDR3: CASSVTEMTVYTF; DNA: TGTGCCAGCTCCGTAACCGAGATGACAGTCTACACCTTC
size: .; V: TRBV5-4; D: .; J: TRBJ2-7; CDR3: CASSTRDSYEQYF; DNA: TGTGCCAGCAGCACAAGGGACTCCTACGAGCAGTACTTC
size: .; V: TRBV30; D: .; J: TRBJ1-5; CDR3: CAWSATRGHGSNQPQHF; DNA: TGTGCCTGGAGTGCGACACGGGGGCACGGGAGCAATCAGCCCCAGCATTTT
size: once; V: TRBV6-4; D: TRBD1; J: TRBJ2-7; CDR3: CASSGDREWDEQYF; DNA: TGTGCCAGCAGTGGGGACAGGGAGTGGGACGAGCAGTACTTC
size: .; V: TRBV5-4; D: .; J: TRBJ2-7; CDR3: CASSLAISSGGEQYF; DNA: TGTGCCAGCAGCTTGGCCATTAGTTCTGGAGGCGAGCAGTACTTC
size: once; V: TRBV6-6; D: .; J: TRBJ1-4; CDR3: CASSGYWGGFGGKLFF; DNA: TGTGCCAGCAGCGGGTACTGGGGCGGGTTTGGCGGAAAACTGTTTTTT
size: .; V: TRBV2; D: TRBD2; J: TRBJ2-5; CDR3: CASSVRTRETQYF; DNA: TGTGCCAGCAGTGTTCGGACTAGGGAGACCCAGTACTTC
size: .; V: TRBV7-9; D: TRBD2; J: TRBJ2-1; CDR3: CASSLLSGGRGNEQFF; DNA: TGTGCCAGCAGCTTACTATCGGGCGGGAGGGGGAATGAGCAGTTCTTC
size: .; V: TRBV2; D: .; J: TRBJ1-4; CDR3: CASSEAPQAGPGF; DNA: TGTGCCAGCAGTGAAGCGCCGCAGGCAGGCCCAGGTTTT